The sequence of this T cell receptor beta chain was determined in a study of PD-1 blockade in mismatch repair-deficient tumors. The CDR3 is 13 amino acids. Deletions cut 9 bases from V and 4 bases from J, with 12 bases between. In germline, CDR1 is MNHEY, CDR2 SVGAGI. Study-wide findings and caveats: Rapid post-treatment expansion, then contraction, generally preceding radiologic response, marked tumor-resident clones.

A word on this clone: Its specificity is not known.

The repertoire was sequenced with immunoSEQ multiplex PCR; TCRdb's copy has only in-frame clones and lacks some. There are 100,000 or so clones in the sample; approximately 83% occur only once, and about 6.3% lies in the top ten. Every patient had mismatch repair deficiency by PCR or immunohistochemistry. TCR sequencing covered a few patients who responded to pembrolizumab. The sample was peripheral blood, taken approximately 35 weeks after starting pembrolizumab. The rearrangement links TRBV6-5 to TRBJ1-4; TRBD1 is a possible D gene (6 bases). This receptor was taken from an adult with mismatch repair-deficient cancer. CDR3 sequence reads: CASTGFSNEKLFF. The CDR3 coding sequence is TGTGCCAGTACAGGGTTTAGTAATGAAAAACTGTTTTTT.